The 19 T cell receptor beta chains given below trace back to one sample, sequenced in a study of T-cell memory formation after mild COVID-19. TCRdb redid the calling of the 5' RACE reads with MiXCR, one entry per CDR3 protein. Of a few hundred thousand distinct CDR3 sequences in the sample, 9.4% were seen once. Sequenced material: PBMCs or a T cell subset sorted from them (not recorded which). Source of these receptors: a man between 18 and 29 years old who had mild COVID-19 (a few samples of this study predate the infection). Cell type and time point are not known.

A few counts support this clonotype. The chain carries TRBV7-2 and TRBJ2-5; the match to TRBD2 covers 9 bases. The J segment lost 2 bases and the V segment lost 5 bases, leaving 9 bases of the junction unmatched. Germline V gene data show CDR1 as SGHTA and CDR2 as FQGNSA. The CDR3 totals 16 residues. The CDR3 protein is CASSTRSGGTQETQYF. The CDR3 DNA is TGTGCCAGCAGCACCCGTAGCGGGGGCACTCAAGAGACCCAGTACTTC.

This clonotype is medium-sized in the sample. V and J are TRBV10-3 and TRBJ2-7; maybe TRBD2 (6 bases). This CDR3 region has 15 residues. Looked up from germline, CDR1 is ENHRY and CDR2 is SYGVKD. Between the trimmed V and J ends, which lost 3 bases and 3 bases, there was a span of 15 bases. The CDR3 coding sequence is TGTGCCATCAGTGACCCGGGACTTCCTAACTACGAGCAGTACTTC. This sequence encodes CAISDPGLPNYEQYF.

The V and J genes are TRBV4-2 and TRBJ1-4, with D maybe TRBD1 (5 bases). The V end lost 3 bases, the J end lost 10 bases, and 18 bases lay between the germline ends. This CDR3 comprises 15 residues. Germline values: CDR1 LGHNA, CDR2 YNFKEQ. CDR3 protein: CASSQGDEYSGKLFF. CDR3 bases: TGTGCCAGCAGCCAGGGGGACGAATATTCTGGAAAACTGTTTTTT.

This clonotype was counted a few times. This chain uses TRBV20-1 with TRBJ2-5; TRBD2 aligns across 7 bases. The CDR3 has 14 residues. The ends lost 3 bases at V and 4 bases at J; junction bases unmatched: 8. Germline CDR1 reads DFQATT; CDR2 reads SNEGSKA (reference sequence). The CDR3, as DNA: TGCAGTGCTAGGCCGTACAGCGGGGTAGAGACCCAGTACTTC. Residues: CSARPYSGVETQYF.

The sample holds a few counts of this clonotype. The chain links TRBV12-3 or TRBV12-4 to TRBJ1-6; D is perhaps TRBD1 (5 bases). Trimming removed 1 base from V and 11 bases from J, with 9 bases in between. CDR3 length: 13 amino acids. CDR3 coding DNA: TGTGCCAGCAGTTTAGACAGGTTAACACCCCTCCACTTT. This translates into CASSLDRLTPLHF.

This clonotype was observed a handful of times. The chain couples TRBV25-1 to TRBJ2-3; D might be TRBD2 (7 bases). Per germline, CDR1 MGHDK and CDR2 SYGVNS. CDR3 length: 18 amino acids. Trimming pared 3 bases from V and 0 bases from J, leaving 19 bases between. The CDR3 sequence is CASSDDVMRGGSTDTQYF. Here the CDR3 DNA reads TGTGCCAGCAGTGACGACGTCATGAGGGGGGGGAGCACAGATACGCAGTATTTT.

This clonotype has ten or more counts. The genes are TRBV7-9 and TRBJ1-1, with 7 bases matching TRBD1. The CDR3 is 15 amino acids. Germline V gene data show CDR1 as SEHNR and CDR2 as FQNEAQ (reference sequence). With 4 bases clipped from V and 3 bases from J, the junction kept 8 bases outside the gene matches. For the CDR3, the DNA is TGTGCCAGCAGCTCATTTGCTACAGGGGACACTGAAGCTTTCTTT. Translating it yields CASSSFATGDTEAFF.

This clonotype was observed at least ten times. The chain is built from TRBV20-1 and TRBJ1-6, with D possibly TRBD1 on 6 matching bases. This CDR3 is 14 amino acids long. The germline V gene has CDR1 DFQATT and CDR2 SNEGSKA (reference sequence). Trimming removed 3 bases from V and 9 bases from J, with 15 bases in between. Written as DNA, the CDR3 is TGCAGTGCTAGTCCCGGGGGCGGCGGTTCACCCCTCCACTTT. This sequence encodes CSASPGGGGSPLHF.

This chain connects TRBV7-2 to TRBJ1-2; possible D gene TRBD1, 5 bases. The CDR3 consists of 15 residues. In germline, CDR1 is SGHTA, CDR2 FQGNSA. Trimming left V 5 bases short and J 2 bases short, with 15 bases between. CDR3 region: CASSLGPTENYGYTF. CDR3 nucleotides: TGTGCCAGCAGCCTCGGACCGACAGAGAACTATGGCTACACCTTC.

This clonotype occurred a few times. The chain combines TRBV7-2 with TRBJ1-1; D is ambiguous. The CDR3 has 11 residues. Germline CDR1 is SGHTA and CDR2 is FQGNSA. The V end was cut by 7 bases, the J end by 4 bases, with 7 bases between. The DNA for the CDR3 is TGTGCCAGCACGGAGCTCACTGAAGCTTTCTTT. Protein sequence: CASTELTEAFF.

This clonotype was recorded a few times. This sequence joins TRBV24-1 and TRBJ1-2, with D possibly TRBD1 on 6 matching bases. CDR3 length equals 12 residues. V lost 7 bases and J 2 bases, leaving 7 bases between the germline ends. Germline CDR1 and CDR2: KGHDR and SFDVKD. The CDR3 sequence is CATRGQNYGYTF. DNA for the CDR3: TGTGCCACCAGAGGACAGAACTATGGCTACACCTTC.

A few counts support this clonotype. This chain joins TRBV5-6 and TRBJ2-4; D unresolved. The length of the CDR3 is 14 residues. Trimming stripped 2 bases from V and 5 bases from J, with 11 bases between. Germline V CDR1 and CDR2: SGHDT, YYEEEE. As DNA, the CDR3 is TGTGCCAGCAGCTTCAAAGGGATCGAAAACATTCAGTACTTC. Its protein is CASSFKGIENIQYF.

The J gene is TRBJ2-5, the V gene TRBV7-9; 9 bases agree with TRBD1. The trim removed 5 bases at V and 3 bases at J, leaving 7 bases unmatched. Germline V lookup: CDR1 SEHNR, CDR2 FQNEAQ (reference sequence). CDR3 length: 15 residues. The CDR3 bases are TGTGCCAGCAGCCGCGCCGGGACAGGGAAAGAGACCCAGTACTTC. Its protein product is CASSRAGTGKETQYF.

This chain connects TRBV5-1 to TRBJ1-1; weak D call: TRBD1 (5 bases). CDR1 is SGHRS and CDR2 is YFSETQ in the germline V gene. The V and J ends lost 2 bases and 2 bases respectively, with 19 bases between them. The length of the CDR3 is 17 residues. In nucleotides, the CDR3 is TGCGCCAGCAGCTTCCTCTCCCGAGGGGATCCTAACACTGAAGCTTTCTTT. Translation: CASSFLSRGDPNTEAFF.

Many counts were recorded for this clonotype. This sequence joins TRBV9 and TRBJ1-1; D unresolved. The ends were cut back, 3 bases at V and 3 bases at J, with 15 bases in the middle. The CDR3 extends over 15 amino acids. Germline CDR1 is SGDLS and CDR2 is YYNGEE. CDR3 DNA: TGTGCCAGCAGCGAGACGTCCACCTCGGACACTGAAGCTTTCTTT. Protein: CASSETSTSDTEAFF.

This clonotype was found a few times. The chain combines TRBV30 with TRBJ1-1; D remains ambiguous. The germline CDR1 and CDR2 sequences are GTSNPN and SVGIG (reference sequence). The CDR3 length is 14 residues. The V end was cut by 4 bases, the J end by 0 bases, with 12 bases between. This CDR3 reads CAWIQSAMNTEAFF. The DNA for the CDR3 is TGTGCCTGGATCCAGTCTGCTATGAACACTGAAGCTTTCTTT.

This clonotype was observed a handful of times. The chain has TRBV7-2 and TRBJ1-5; D remains ambiguous. Germline loops: CDR1 SGHTA, CDR2 FQGNSA. Trimming removed 4 bases from V and 7 bases from J, with 8 bases in between. The CDR3 sequence is 12 residues long. The CDR3 here is CASSSFNQPQHF. CDR3 DNA: TGTGCCAGCAGCTCCTTTAACCAGCCCCAGCATTTT.

This clonotype has a count of ten or more. V and J are TRBV4-3 and TRBJ2-7; 7 nucleotides align to TRBD2. CDR1 and CDR2 (germline): LGHNA, YSLEER. J lost 4 bases, V lost 4 bases, and 7 bases had no gene match. The CDR3 consists of 14 residues. The CDR3 is CASSPSGEGYEQYF. The DNA of the CDR3 is TGCGCCAGCAGCCCTAGCGGTGAAGGATACGAGCAGTACTTC.

This clonotype was counted at least ten times. The genes are TRBV11-2 and TRBJ1-3; D remains ambiguous. V dropped 2 bases and J dropped 0 bases, with 5 bases sitting between them. Looked up from germline, CDR1 is SGHAT and CDR2 is FQNNGV. This CDR3 spans 14 amino acids. The CDR3: CASSLMGSGNTIYF. CDR3 nucleotides: TGTGCCAGCAGCTTAATGGGCTCTGGAAACACCATATATTTT.